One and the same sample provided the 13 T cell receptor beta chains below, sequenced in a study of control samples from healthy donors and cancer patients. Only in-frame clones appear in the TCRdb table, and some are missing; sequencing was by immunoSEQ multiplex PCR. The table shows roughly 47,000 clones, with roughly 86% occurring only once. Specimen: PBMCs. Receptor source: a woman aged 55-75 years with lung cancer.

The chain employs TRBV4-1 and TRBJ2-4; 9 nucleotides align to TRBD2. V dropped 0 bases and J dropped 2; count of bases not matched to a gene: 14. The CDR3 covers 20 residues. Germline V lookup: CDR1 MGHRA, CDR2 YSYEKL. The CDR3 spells CASSQESRAGGPPSKNIQYF. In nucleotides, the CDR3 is TGCGCCAGCAGCCAAGAATCCCGGGCGGGAGGGCCTCCTTCCAAAAACATTCAGTACTTC.

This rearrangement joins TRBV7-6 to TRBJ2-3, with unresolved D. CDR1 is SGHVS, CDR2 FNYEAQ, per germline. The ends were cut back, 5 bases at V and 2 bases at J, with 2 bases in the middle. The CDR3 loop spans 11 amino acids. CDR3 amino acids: CASSPTDTQYF. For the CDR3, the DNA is TGTGCCAGCAGCCCCACAGATACGCAGTATTTT.

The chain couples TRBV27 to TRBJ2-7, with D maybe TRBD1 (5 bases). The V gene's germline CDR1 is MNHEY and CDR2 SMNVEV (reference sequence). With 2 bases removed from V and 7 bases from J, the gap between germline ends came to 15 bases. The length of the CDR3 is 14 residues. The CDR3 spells CASSLGQGLGEQYF. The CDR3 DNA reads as TGTGCCAGCAGTTTAGGGCAGGGCTTAGGGGAGCAGTACTTC.

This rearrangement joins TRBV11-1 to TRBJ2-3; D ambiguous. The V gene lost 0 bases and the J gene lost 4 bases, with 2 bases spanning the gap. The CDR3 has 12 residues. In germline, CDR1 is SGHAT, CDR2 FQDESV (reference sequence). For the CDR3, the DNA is TGTGCCAGCAGCTTAGCGTCAGATACGCAGTATTTT. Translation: CASSLASDTQYF.

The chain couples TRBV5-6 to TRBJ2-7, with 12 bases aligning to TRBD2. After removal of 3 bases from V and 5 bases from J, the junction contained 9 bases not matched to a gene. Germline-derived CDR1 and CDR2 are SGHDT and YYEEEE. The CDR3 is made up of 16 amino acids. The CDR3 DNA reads TGTGCCAGCAGCTCTGGACTAGCGGGATTCCGGAACGAGCAGTACTTC. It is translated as CASSSGLAGFRNEQYF.

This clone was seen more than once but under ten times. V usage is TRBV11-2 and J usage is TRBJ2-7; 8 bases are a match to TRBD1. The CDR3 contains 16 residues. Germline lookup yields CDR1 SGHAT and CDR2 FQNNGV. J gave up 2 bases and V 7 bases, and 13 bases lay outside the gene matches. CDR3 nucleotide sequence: TGTGCCAGCACCGAATGGGGAGGACAGGGAACCTACGAGCAGTACTTC. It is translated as CASTEWGGQGTYEQYF.

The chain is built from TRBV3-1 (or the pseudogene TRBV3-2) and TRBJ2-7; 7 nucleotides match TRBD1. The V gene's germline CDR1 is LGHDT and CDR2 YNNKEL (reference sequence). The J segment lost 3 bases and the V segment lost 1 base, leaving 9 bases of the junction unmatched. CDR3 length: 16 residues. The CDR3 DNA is TGTGCCAGCAGCCAAGGTCTCCCGGGACAGTTCTACGAGCAGTACTTC. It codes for CASSQGLPGQFYEQYF.

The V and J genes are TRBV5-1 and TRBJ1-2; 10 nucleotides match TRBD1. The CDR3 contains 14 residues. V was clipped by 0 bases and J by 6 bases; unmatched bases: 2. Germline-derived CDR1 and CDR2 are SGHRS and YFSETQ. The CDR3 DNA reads TGCGCCAGCAGCTTGGGAGGGACAGGGGATGGCTACACCTTC. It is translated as CASSLGGTGDGYTF.

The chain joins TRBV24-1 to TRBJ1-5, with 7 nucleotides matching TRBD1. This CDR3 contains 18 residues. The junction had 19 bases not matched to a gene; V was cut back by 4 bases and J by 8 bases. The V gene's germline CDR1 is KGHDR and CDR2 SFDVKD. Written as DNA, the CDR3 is TGTGCCACCAGTGAAGGAGAGGGGGCAGGGACCTTAGCTGAGCCCCAGCATTTT. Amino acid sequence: CATSEGEGAGTLAEPQHF.

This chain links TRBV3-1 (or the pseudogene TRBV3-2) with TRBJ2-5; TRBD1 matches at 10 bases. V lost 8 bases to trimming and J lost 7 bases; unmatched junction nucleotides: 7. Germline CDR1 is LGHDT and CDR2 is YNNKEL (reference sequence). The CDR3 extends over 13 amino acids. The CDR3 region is CASCPGQGGTQYF. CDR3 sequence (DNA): TGTGCCAGCTGCCCCGGACAGGGGGGGACCCAGTACTTC.

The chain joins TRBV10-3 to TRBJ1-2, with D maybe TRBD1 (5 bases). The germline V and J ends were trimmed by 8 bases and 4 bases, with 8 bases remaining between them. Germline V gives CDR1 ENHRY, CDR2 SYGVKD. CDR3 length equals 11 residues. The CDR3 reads CAIFGGYGYTF. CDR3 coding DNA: TGTGCCATCTTTGGGGGCTATGGCTACACCTTC.

The CDR3 is CASSPVTWGETQYF. In DNA, the CDR3 is TGCGCCAGCAGCCCAGTGACGTGGGGGGAGACCCAGTACTTC. The rearrangement joins TRBV4-1 to TRBJ2-5; D is possibly TRBD1 or TRBD2 (5 bases each). The CDR3 runs 14 residues. V was trimmed by 4 bases and J by 5 bases, leaving 14 bases between them. Germline assignment: CDR1 MGHRA and CDR2 YSYEKL.

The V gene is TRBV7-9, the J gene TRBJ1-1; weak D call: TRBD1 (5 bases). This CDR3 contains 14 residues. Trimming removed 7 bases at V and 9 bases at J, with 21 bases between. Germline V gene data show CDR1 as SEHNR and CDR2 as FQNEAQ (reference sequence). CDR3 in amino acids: CASTADPGGTKAFF. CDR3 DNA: TGTGCCAGCACCGCCGACCCGGGGGGGACGAAAGCTTTCTTT.